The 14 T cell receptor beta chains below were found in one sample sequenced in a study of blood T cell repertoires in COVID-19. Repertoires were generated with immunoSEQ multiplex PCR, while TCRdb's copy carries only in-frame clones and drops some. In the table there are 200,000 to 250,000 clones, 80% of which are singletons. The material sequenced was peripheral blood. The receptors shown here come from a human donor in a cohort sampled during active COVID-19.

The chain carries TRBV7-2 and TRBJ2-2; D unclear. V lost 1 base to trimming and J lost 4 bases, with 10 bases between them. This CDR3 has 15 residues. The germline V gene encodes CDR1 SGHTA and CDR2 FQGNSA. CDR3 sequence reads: CASSLGAQGTGELFF. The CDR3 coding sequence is TGTGCCAGCAGCTTAGGGGCCCAAGGCACCGGGGAGCTGTTTTTT.

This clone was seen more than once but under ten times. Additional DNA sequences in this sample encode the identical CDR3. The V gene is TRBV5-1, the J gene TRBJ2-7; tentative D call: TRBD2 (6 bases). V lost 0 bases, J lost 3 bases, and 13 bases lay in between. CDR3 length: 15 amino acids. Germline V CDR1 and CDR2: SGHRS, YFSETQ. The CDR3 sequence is CASSLAGGLFYEQYF. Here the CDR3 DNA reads TGCGCCAGCAGCTTGGCCGGGGGTTTGTTCTACGAGCAGTACTTC.

The CDR3, as DNA: TGTGCCAGCAGCCCACGTATGCGGGAGACCCAGTACTTC. Translated, it gives CASSPRMRETQYF. The chain has TRBV7-2 and TRBJ2-5, with D unclear. This CDR3 region has 13 residues. The germline V gene encodes CDR1 SGHTA and CDR2 FQGNSA. V dropped 5 bases and J dropped 5 bases, with 12 bases sitting between them.

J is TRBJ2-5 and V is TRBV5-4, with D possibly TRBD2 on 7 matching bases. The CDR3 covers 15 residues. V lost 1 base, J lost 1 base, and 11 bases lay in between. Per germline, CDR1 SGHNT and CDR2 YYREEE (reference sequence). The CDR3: CASSLFGGAQETQYF. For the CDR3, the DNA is TGTGCCAGCAGCTTGTTTGGGGGGGCCCAAGAGACCCAGTACTTC.

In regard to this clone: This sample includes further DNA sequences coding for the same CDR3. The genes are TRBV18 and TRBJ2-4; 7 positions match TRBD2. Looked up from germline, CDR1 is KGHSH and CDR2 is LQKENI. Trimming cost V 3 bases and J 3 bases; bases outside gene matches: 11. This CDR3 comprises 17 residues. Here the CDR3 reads CASSPAAGALGKNIQYF. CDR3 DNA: TGTGCCAGCTCACCCGCGGCGGGAGCTTTGGGCAAAAACATTCAGTACTTC.

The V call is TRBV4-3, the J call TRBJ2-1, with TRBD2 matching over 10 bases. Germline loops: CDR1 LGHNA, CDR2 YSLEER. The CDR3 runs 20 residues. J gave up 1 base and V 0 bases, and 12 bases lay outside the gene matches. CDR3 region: CASSQDPETSGVKSYNEQFF. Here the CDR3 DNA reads TGCGCCAGCAGCCAAGATCCCGAAACTAGCGGGGTGAAATCCTACAATGAGCAGTTCTTC.

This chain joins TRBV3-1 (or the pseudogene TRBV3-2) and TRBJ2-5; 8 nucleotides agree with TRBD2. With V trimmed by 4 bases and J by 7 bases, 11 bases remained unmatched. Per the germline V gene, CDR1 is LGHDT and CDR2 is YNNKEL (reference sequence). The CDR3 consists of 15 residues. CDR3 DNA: TGTGCCAGCAGCCTAATCTTAGCGGGAAAAGGGACCCAGTACTTC. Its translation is CASSLILAGKGTQYF.

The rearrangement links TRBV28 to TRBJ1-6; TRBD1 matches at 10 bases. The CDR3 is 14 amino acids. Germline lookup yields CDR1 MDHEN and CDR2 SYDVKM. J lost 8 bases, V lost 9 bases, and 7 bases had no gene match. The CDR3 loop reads CASSPGQGYSPLHF. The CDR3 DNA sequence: TGTGCCAGTTCACCGGGACAGGGGTATTCACCCCTCCACTTT.

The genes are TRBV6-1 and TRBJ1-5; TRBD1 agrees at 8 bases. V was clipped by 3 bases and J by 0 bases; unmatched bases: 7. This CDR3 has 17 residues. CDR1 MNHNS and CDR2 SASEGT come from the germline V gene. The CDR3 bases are TGTGCCAGCAGTGACTTCGCAGGGGGCTATAGCAATCAGCCCCAGCATTTT. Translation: CASSDFAGGYSNQPQHF.

This chain's CDR3 is CASSIKTGGNTEAFF. The CDR3 DNA sequence: TGTGCCAGCAGCATTAAGACAGGGGGCAACACTGAAGCTTTCTTT. This chain links TRBV7-2 with TRBJ1-1; 10 nucleotides match TRBD1. J gave up 2 bases and V 5 bases, and 5 bases lay outside the gene matches. This CDR3 has 15 residues. The germline V gene encodes CDR1 SGHTA and CDR2 FQGNSA.

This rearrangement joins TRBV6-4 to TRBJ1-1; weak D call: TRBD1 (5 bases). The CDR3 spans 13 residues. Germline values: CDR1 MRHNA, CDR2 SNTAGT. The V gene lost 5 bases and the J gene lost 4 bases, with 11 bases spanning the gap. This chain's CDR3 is CASSFSGGTEAFF. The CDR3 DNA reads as TGTGCCAGCAGTTTCTCGGGGGGCACTGAAGCTTTCTTT.

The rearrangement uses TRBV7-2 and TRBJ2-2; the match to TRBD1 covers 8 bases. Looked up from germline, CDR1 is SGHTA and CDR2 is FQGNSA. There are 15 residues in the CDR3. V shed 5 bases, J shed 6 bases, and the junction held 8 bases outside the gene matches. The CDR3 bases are TGTGCCAGCAGCCTTACACAGGGGGTTCCCGGGGAGCTGTTTTTT. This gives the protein CASSLTQGVPGELFF.

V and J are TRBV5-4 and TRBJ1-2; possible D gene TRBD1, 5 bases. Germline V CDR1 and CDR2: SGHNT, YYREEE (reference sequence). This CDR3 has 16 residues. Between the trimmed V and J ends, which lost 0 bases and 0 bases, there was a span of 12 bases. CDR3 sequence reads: CASSLGPGEANYGYTF. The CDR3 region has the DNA TGTGCCAGCAGCTTGGGGCCGGGGGAAGCTAACTATGGCTACACCTTC.

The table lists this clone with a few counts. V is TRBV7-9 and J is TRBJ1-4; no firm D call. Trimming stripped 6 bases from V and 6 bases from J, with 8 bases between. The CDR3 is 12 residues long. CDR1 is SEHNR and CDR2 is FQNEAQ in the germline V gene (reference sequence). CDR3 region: CASSWAYEKLFF. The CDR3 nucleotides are TGTGCCAGCAGTTGGGCTTATGAAAAACTGTTTTTT.